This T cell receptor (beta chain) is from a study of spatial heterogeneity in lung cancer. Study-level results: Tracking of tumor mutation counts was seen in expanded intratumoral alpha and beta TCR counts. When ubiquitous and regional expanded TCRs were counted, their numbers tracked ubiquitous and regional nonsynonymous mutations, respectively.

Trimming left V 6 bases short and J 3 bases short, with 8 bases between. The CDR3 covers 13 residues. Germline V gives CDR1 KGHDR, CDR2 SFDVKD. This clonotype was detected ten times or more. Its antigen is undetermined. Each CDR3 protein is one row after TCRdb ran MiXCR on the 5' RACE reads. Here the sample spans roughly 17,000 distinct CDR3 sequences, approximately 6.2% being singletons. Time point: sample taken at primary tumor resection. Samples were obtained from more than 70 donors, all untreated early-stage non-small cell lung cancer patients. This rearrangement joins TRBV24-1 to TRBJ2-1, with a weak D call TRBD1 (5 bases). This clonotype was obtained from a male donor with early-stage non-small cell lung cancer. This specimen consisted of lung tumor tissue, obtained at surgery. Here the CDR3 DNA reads TGTGCCACCAGTAGACAGAGCTACAATGAGCAGTTCTTC. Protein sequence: CATSRQSYNEQFF.